The 26 T cell receptor beta chains presented below share a single source sample, sequenced in a study of T cells in Graves' hyperthyroidism and ophthalmopathy. Amplified regions were TCR beta CDR3 sequences from RNA transcripts. Researchers ran a first-round RT-PCR on the TCR CDR3 using the HTBI primer set. MiXCR was run by TCRdb on the multiplex PCR reads, yielding one entry per CDR3 protein. The data contain about 610,000 distinct CDR3 sequences, roughly 15% of them singletons. The source material was blood. These receptors came from a woman between 40 and 50 years old with Graves' ophthalmopathy.

This clonotype has just a few counts. V and J are TRBV6-1 and TRBJ2-7; 7 positions agree with TRBD1. CDR1 and CDR2 from the germline V gene are MNHNS and SASEGT. V lost 6 bases, J lost 5 bases, and 4 bases stayed unmatched. The CDR3 loop spans 12 amino acids. The CDR3 protein is CASRRQGDEQYF. DNA of the CDR3: TGTGCCAGCAGAAGACAGGGAGACGAGCAGTACTTC.

In this sample, this clonotype turned up many times. The chain employs TRBV20-1 and TRBJ2-5, with D possibly called TRBD1 or TRBD2 (6 bases each). The CDR3 contains 15 residues. V lost 0 bases and J 2 bases, leaving 13 bases between the germline ends. Germline assignment: CDR1 DFQATT and CDR2 SNEGSKA (reference sequence). The CDR3 loop is CSARETRRGQETQYF. CDR3 bases: TGCAGTGCTAGAGAGACGCGGAGGGGGCAAGAGACCCAGTACTTC.

This clonotype appeared many times. This chain uses TRBV3-1 with TRBJ2-1; 12 nucleotides match TRBD2. This CDR3 is 17 amino acids long. Germline trimming cut 4 bases from V and 4 bases from J; bases unmatched to any gene: 8. From germline, CDR1 is LGHDT and CDR2 YNNKEL (reference sequence). The CDR3 is CASSPRLAGEGYNEQFF. The CDR3 bases are TGTGCCAGCAGCCCAAGACTAGCGGGAGAAGGATACAATGAGCAGTTCTTC.

This clonotype was recorded at least ten times. This chain links TRBV2 with TRBJ1-2; D perhaps matches TRBD1 (6 bases). Germline V gene data show CDR1 as SNHLY and CDR2 as FYNNEI. The CDR3 consists of 15 residues. Trimming took 6 bases from V and 4 from J, leaving 18 bases between them. CDR3: CASREQGGAGYGYTF. CDR3 DNA: TGTGCCAGCAGAGAACAGGGAGGGGCTGGCTATGGCTACACCTTC.

The chain employs TRBV20-1 and TRBJ1-4; 8 nucleotides match TRBD1. With V trimmed by 6 bases and J by 4 bases, 10 bases remained unmatched. CDR3 size: 15 residues. Germline V gives CDR1 DFQATT, CDR2 SNEGSKA (reference sequence). CDR3 DNA: TGCAGTGCCCGCCCGGACAGGGCTGATAATGAAAAACTGTTTTTT. As protein: CSARPDRADNEKLFF.

This clonotype was counted many times. The chain uses TRBV3-1 and TRBJ1-1, with D maybe TRBD1 (5 bases). The germline CDR1 and CDR2 sequences are LGHDT and YNNKEL (reference sequence). This CDR3 has 13 residues. The V and J ends lost 6 bases and 4 bases respectively, with 12 bases between them. CDR3 sequence (DNA): TGTGCCAGCAGTAAAACAGGTCCCACTGAAGCTTTCTTT. The encoded protein is CASSKTGPTEAFF.

This clonotype was picked up a small number of times. J is TRBJ1-2 and V is TRBV27; the D gene is possibly TRBD1 (6 bases). The V end was cut by 6 bases, the J end by 4 bases, with 18 bases between. This CDR3 is built from 15 residues. CDR1 and CDR2 (germline): MNHEY, SMNVEV (reference sequence). In DNA form, the CDR3 reads TGTGCCAGCAGACCTAGCGGGGGCAGAACCTATGGCTACACCTTC. Protein product: CASRPSGGRTYGYTF.

In its sample, this clonotype was seen many times. CDR3 DNA sequence: TGTGCCAGCAGTTTTTCAGGGGGCTTGGAGACCCAGTACTTC. Amino acid sequence: CASSFSGGLETQYF. The V call is TRBV12-3 or TRBV12-4, the J call TRBJ2-5; 8 positions match TRBD1. V lost 3 bases and J lost 5; bases outside the gene matches: 5. This CDR3 is built from 14 residues.

This clonotype was observed many times. This chain connects TRBV28 to TRBJ2-3; D uncertain. This CDR3 has 12 residues. Trimming stripped 2 bases from V and 5 bases from J, with 5 bases between. Germline lookup yields CDR1 MDHEN and CDR2 SYDVKM. This CDR3 is CASSLKGDTQYF. CDR3 in DNA: TGTGCCAGCAGTTTAAAAGGAGATACGCAGTATTTT.

This clonotype was recorded at least ten times. The rearrangement links TRBV3-1 to TRBJ2-1; D is unresolved. CDR1 and CDR2 (germline): LGHDT, YNNKEL (reference sequence). The CDR3 contains 13 residues. Deletions cut 3 bases from V and 9 bases from J, with 12 bases between. The CDR3 nucleotides are TGTGCCAGCAGCCACCCTTTGTTGGGTGAGCAGTTCTTC. This encodes CASSHPLLGEQFF.

This clonotype was found many times. This chain uses TRBV30 with TRBJ2-1, with 8 bases lining up with TRBD2. Germline CDR1 is GTSNPN and CDR2 is SVGIG (reference sequence). The V and J ends lost 8 bases and 4 bases, in that order; junction bases with no gene match: 7. The CDR3 contains 13 residues. The CDR3 DNA sequence: TGTGCCAGGGCGGGAGGCGAATACAATGAGCAGTTCTTC. Translating it yields CARAGGEYNEQFF.

The V gene is TRBV20-1, the J gene TRBJ2-1, with TRBD2 matching 13 bases. J was trimmed by 5 bases and V by 6 bases; bases with no gene match: 10. CDR1 and CDR2 from the germline V gene are DFQATT and SNEGSKA (reference sequence). CDR3 size: 16 residues. The CDR3 loop is CSAPKGTSGTDNEQFF. DNA of the CDR3: TGCAGTGCCCCCAAAGGGACTAGCGGGACTGACAATGAGCAGTTCTTC.

This sequence joins TRBV12-3 or TRBV12-4 and TRBJ2-7, with a tentative D call TRBD1 (6 bases). The ends were cut back, 4 bases at V and 5 bases at J, with 15 bases in the middle. The CDR3 loop spans 14 amino acids. CDR3 DNA: TGTGCCAGCAGTTCGACAGGTGAAACTCACGAGCAGTACTTC. Protein sequence: CASSSTGETHEQYF.

This sequence joins TRBV6-1 and TRBJ2-1, with TRBD2 identical over 12 bases. The germline V gene has CDR1 MNHNS and CDR2 SASEGT. V shed 6 bases, J shed 6 bases, and the junction held 6 bases outside the gene matches. CDR3 length: 15 amino acids. CDR3 nucleotide sequence: TGTGCCAGCAGGGGACTAGCGGGCTATGGCAATGAGCAGTTCTTC. Its translation: CASRGLAGYGNEQFF.

This clonotype has ten or more counts. The chain carries TRBV11-1 and TRBJ2-7; TRBD2 agrees at 10 bases. After removal of 3 bases from V and 0 bases from J, the junction contained 17 bases not matched to a gene. CDR1 is SGHAT and CDR2 is FQDESV in the germline V gene (reference sequence). The CDR3 sequence is 20 residues long. The CDR3 nucleotides are TGTGCCAGCAGCTTCGGGGGAGCTGAGGCTAGCGGGAGTTTCTCCTACGAGCAGTACTTC. Protein: CASSFGGAEASGSFSYEQYF.

To note about this clonotype: A much larger clonotype is one base distant, so this may be a read error. This chain joins TRBV5-8 and TRBJ2-3; 11 positions match TRBD2. The germline V gene has CDR1 SGHTS and CDR2 YDEGEE. The CDR3 extends over 15 amino acids. With 4 bases clipped from V and 5 bases from J, the junction kept 6 bases outside the gene matches. The CDR3 sequence is CASSPGTSGKDTQYF. For the CDR3, the DNA is TGTGCCAGCAGCCCCGGGACTAGCGGCAAAGATACGCAGTATTTT.

This clonotype was picked up a small number of times. This rearrangement joins TRBV5-6 to TRBJ1-2; 7 bases align to TRBD1. J gave up 8 bases and V 3 bases, and 10 bases lay outside the gene matches. Germline V lookup: CDR1 SGHDT, CDR2 YYEEEE. CDR3 size: 14 residues. The CDR3 DNA is TGTGCCAGCAGCTCCCCACAGGGGACGGGGGGCTACACCTTC. It translates to CASSSPQGTGGYTF.

This clonotype was seen ten or more times. The rearrangement uses TRBV3-1 and TRBJ1-1, with TRBD1 as a possible D gene (5 bases). CDR3 length: 15 residues. Germline values: CDR1 LGHDT, CDR2 YNNKEL (reference sequence). V was pared by 1 base and J by 5 bases, with 14 bases between. For the CDR3, the DNA is TGTGCCAGCAGCCAAGTGATGAGGGGTGGGACTGAAGCTTTCTTT. This codes for CASSQVMRGGTEAFF. Supplemented by reference TRBV3-1 and TRBJ1-1, the full variable domain reads DTAVSQTPKYLVTQMGNDKSIKCEQNLGHDTMYWYKQDSKKFLKIMFSYNNKELIINETVPNRFSPKSPDKAHLNLHINSLELGDSAVYFCASSQVMRGGTEAFFGQGTRLTVV.

This clonotype has at least ten counts. The chain uses TRBV11-2 and TRBJ2-3; 13 bases are shared with TRBD2. After removal of 5 bases from V and 3 bases from J, the junction contained 8 bases not matched to a gene. This CDR3 is built from 17 residues. CDR1 SGHAT and CDR2 FQNNGV come from the germline V gene. CDR3 DNA sequence: TGTGCCAGCAGCCCGAGACTGGGACTAGCGGGAACAGATACGCAGTATTTT. It specifies CASSPRLGLAGTDTQYF. Full variable domain (missing parts from reference TRBV11-2 and TRBJ2-3): EAGVAQSPRYKIIEKRQSVAFWCNPISGHATLYWYQQILGQGPKLLIQFQNNGVVDDSQLPKDRFSAERLKGVDSTLKIQPAKLEDSAVYLCASSPRLGLAGTDTQYFGPGTRLTVL.

This clonotype was found a few times. V is TRBV24-1 and J is TRBJ2-7; D is unresolved. V was trimmed by 8 bases and J by 5 bases, leaving 0 bases between them. Germline V CDR1 and CDR2: KGHDR, SFDVKD. This CDR3 has 8 residues. The CDR3 DNA reads TGTGCCACCAACGAGCAGTACTTC. Its protein is CATNEQYF.

About this clonotype itself: A much larger clone differs by one base, so this may be a read error. V gene TRBV27 combines with J gene TRBJ2-7; possible D gene TRBD2, 5 bases. CDR3 length: 16 amino acids. Germline CDR1 reads MNHEY; CDR2 reads SMNVEV (reference sequence). CDR3 region: CASSLQGGRGIYEQHF. The CDR3 nucleotides are TGTGCCAGCAGTTTACAAGGTGGGAGAGGAATTTACGAGCAGCACTTC.

The CDR3 sequence: CASSLRGFEKLFF. The DNA of the CDR3 is TGTGCCAGCAGCCTAAGGGGGTTCGAAAAACTGTTTTTT. The J gene is TRBJ1-4, the V gene TRBV3-1; TRBD1 might be the D (6 bases). The V end was cut by 4 bases, the J end by 8 bases, with 11 bases between. The CDR3 has 13 amino acids. Germline values: CDR1 LGHDT, CDR2 YNNKEL (reference sequence).

The chain uses TRBV15 and TRBJ1-1, with TRBD1 matching over 7 bases. Germline assignment: CDR1 LNHNV and CDR2 YYDKDF (reference sequence). This CDR3 region has 17 residues. With 5 bases clipped from V and 1 base from J, the junction kept 13 bases outside the gene matches. The CDR3 protein is CATSEGTESPWNTEAFF. Written as DNA, the CDR3 is TGTGCCACCAGCGAGGGGACAGAATCGCCCTGGAACACTGAAGCTTTCTTT.

This chain links TRBV5-1 with TRBJ2-1; D is possibly TRBD1 (6 bases). Trimming stripped 5 bases from V and 3 bases from J, with 15 bases between. The CDR3 length is 15 residues. Per the germline V gene, CDR1 is SGHRS and CDR2 is YFSETQ. DNA for the CDR3: TGCGCCAGCAGACTGGGACATGGAATCTACAATGAGCAGTTCTTC. This translates into CASRLGHGIYNEQFF.

This clonotype was observed a few times. V and J are TRBV7-9 and TRBJ2-5; maybe TRBD1 (6 bases). The V end lost 5 bases, the J end lost 5 bases, and 18 bases lay between the germline ends. The CDR3 has 15 amino acids. Germline CDR1 SEHNR, CDR2 FQNEAQ (reference sequence). CDR3 sequence: CASSDTTGLMETQYF. The CDR3, as DNA: TGTGCCAGCAGCGACACGACAGGATTAATGGAGACCCAGTACTTC.

This clonotype was counted a few times. The chain has TRBV7-3 and TRBJ2-1, with D uncertain. The germline CDR1 and CDR2 sequences are SGHTA and FQGTGA. The CDR3 is 17 amino acids. Trimming took 1 base from V and 0 from J, leaving 13 bases between them. The CDR3 spells CASSLNPAHLSYNEQFF. The CDR3 DNA sequence: TGTGCCAGCAGCTTAAACCCCGCTCATCTCTCCTACAATGAGCAGTTCTTC.